Below, 2 T cell receptor beta chains from the same sample are listed, as sequenced in a study of breast tumors, draining lymph nodes, adjacent tissues. The lymph nodes were axillary draining lymph nodes from breast cancer patients. TCRdb used MiXCR to reprocess the multiplex PCR reads, holding one entry per CDR3 protein. The data contain 100,000 or so distinct CDR3 sequences, around 21% of them singletons. Input material: axillary lymph node tissue. Receptor source: a female donor with breast cancer. Some clones in this sample may be carry-over from other donors' samples.

This clonotype has ten or more counts. The chain combines TRBV5-6 with TRBJ2-7, with 11 bases identical to TRBD1. CDR3 length: 15 amino acids. Germline V gene lookup returns CDR1 SGHDT and CDR2 YYEEEE. V gave up 2 bases and J gave up 6 bases; unmatched junction bases: 7. The CDR3: CASSFGTGGGGEQYF. DNA for the CDR3: TGTGCCAGCAGCTTTGGGACAGGGGGAGGTGGCGAGCAGTACTTC. Full variable domain (rest looked up from reference TRBV5-6 and TRBJ2-7): DAGVTQSPTHLIKTRGQQVTLRCSPKSGHDTVSWYQQALGQGPQFIFQYYEEEERQRGNFPDRFSGHQFPNYSSELNVNALLLGDSALYLCASSFGTGGGGEQYFGPGTRLTVT.

This clonotype was picked up many times. V and J are TRBV4-1 and TRBJ2-1, with 7 bases aligning to TRBD2. Germline V gene sequence: CDR1 MGHRA, CDR2 YSYEKL. The CDR3 runs to 15 residues. Losses at the gene ends were 1 base for V and 6 bases for J; bases not matched to a gene: 6. CDR3: CASSQGLAATNEQFF. The CDR3 DNA reads TGCGCCAGCAGCCAAGGGCTAGCGGCAACCAATGAGCAGTTCTTC.